These 23 T cell receptor beta chains originate from one sample sequenced in a study of radiation and T cells in renal cell carcinoma (dated by TCRdb to 2019 to 2021). This specimen's time point label, per the study, means: baseline pretreatment blood. The treatment or condition label of this sample denotes: 15 Gy SBRT to primary tumor, nephrectomy 4 weeks later. The method behind the library was the immunoSEQ multiplex PCR assay. TCRdb limited this immuneACCESS table to in-frame rearrangements with V and J called. A share of clones is missing; checked studies link under half to unresolved V genes, and the rest is unexplained. The sample table records around 140,000 clones; roughly nine tenths of these occur just once. The ten largest clones add up to around 4% of the sample. Here the sequenced sample was blood, taken from a patient whose treatment included radiotherapy and nephrectomy. The receptors stem from a woman between 70 and 85 years old with renal cell carcinoma.

The chain couples TRBV7-9 to TRBJ2-1; 7 bases line up with TRBD2. Germline assignment: CDR1 SEHNR and CDR2 FQNEAQ (reference sequence). V was clipped by 5 bases and J by 0 bases; unmatched bases: 4. The CDR3 contains 15 residues. The CDR3 protein is CASSPWGGSYNEQFF. The CDR3 DNA reads as TGTGCCAGCAGCCCTTGGGGGGGCTCCTACAATGAGCAGTTCTTC.

This sequence joins TRBV7-8 and TRBJ2-7; tentatively, D is TRBD1 (6 bases). Germline-derived CDR1 and CDR2 are SGHVS and FQNEAQ. This CDR3 is 14 amino acids long. V lost 1 base and J lost 3, with 10 bases in between. The CDR3 sequence: CASSLGHRDYEQYF. The CDR3 region has the DNA TGTGCCAGCAGCTTAGGGCACAGGGACTACGAGCAGTACTTC. The full variable domain, in which reference TRBV7-8 and TRBJ2-7 provide the parts outside the CDR3, is GAGVSQSPRYKVAKRGQDVALRCDPISGHVSLFWYQQALGQGPEFLTYFQNEAQLDKSGLPSDRFFAERPEGSVSTLKIQRTQQEDSAVYLCASSLGHRDYEQYFGPGTRLTVT.

The V gene is TRBV5-6, the J gene TRBJ1-5, with TRBD1 identical over 9 bases. Germline V CDR1 and CDR2: SGHDT, YYEEEE. J gave up 7 bases and V 0 bases, and 14 bases lay outside the gene matches. The CDR3 runs 18 residues. CDR3 protein: CASSLVSMMGQGEQPQHF. CDR3 bases: TGTGCCAGCAGCTTGGTGTCGATGATGGGACAGGGAGAACAGCCCCAGCATTTT.

The chain couples TRBV19 to TRBJ1-3, with a weak D call TRBD1 (5 bases). CDR1 and CDR2 from the germline V gene are LNHDA and SQIVND (reference sequence). CDR3 size: 15 residues. V gave up 0 bases and J gave up 2 bases, with 8 bases separating them. DNA for the CDR3: TGTGCCAGTAGTATAGATCCGGGGCCTGGAAACACCATATATTTT. Encoded protein: CASSIDPGPGNTIYF.

The rearrangement uses TRBV11-3 and TRBJ2-1, with 13 bases that match TRBD2. V shed 5 bases, J shed 9 bases, and the junction held 7 bases outside the gene matches. The CDR3 has 15 amino acids. The germline V gene encodes CDR1 SGHNT and CDR2 YENEEA. The CDR3 bases are TGTGCCAGCAGCCCCCGACTAGCGGGGGGTACTGAGCAGTTCTTC. This translates into CASSPRLAGGTEQFF.

The chain has TRBV28 and TRBJ2-1; TRBD1 matches 7 bases. J gave up 12 bases and V 5 bases, and 4 bases lay outside the gene matches. The CDR3 loop spans 11 amino acids. CDR1 is MDHEN and CDR2 is SYDVKM in the germline V gene. CDR3 in amino acids: CASSKTGWQFF. Written as DNA, the CDR3 is TGTGCCAGCAGTAAGACAGGGTGGCAGTTCTTC.

The V call is TRBV19, the J call TRBJ2-7, with TRBD1 as a possible D gene (5 bases). The CDR3 consists of 13 residues. Trimming took off 5 bases at V and 6 bases at J, with 14 bases between the two ends. CDR1 and CDR2 (germline): LNHDA, SQIVND (reference sequence). The CDR3 protein is CASSSGRVSEQYF. The CDR3 DNA reads as TGTGCCAGTAGTTCTGGCAGGGTTAGCGAGCAGTACTTC.

V gene TRBV9 combines with J gene TRBJ2-1; no definite D call. Germline CDR1 reads SGDLS; CDR2 reads YYNGEE. This CDR3 region has 14 residues. V lost 2 bases to trimming and J lost 1 base, with 7 bases between them. This CDR3 reads CASSVAISYNEQFF. The DNA of the CDR3 is TGTGCCAGCAGCGTGGCTATATCCTACAATGAGCAGTTCTTC.

The V gene is TRBV19, the J gene TRBJ1-2; D not resolved. The CDR3 runs 13 residues. Germline V gene data show CDR1 as LNHDA and CDR2 as SQIVND (reference sequence). The V and J ends lost 3 bases and 3 bases respectively, with 8 bases between them. CDR3 DNA: TGTGCCAGTAGTATGGGAACCGACTATGGCTACACCTTC. Amino acids: CASSMGTDYGYTF.

The chain is built from TRBV7-2 and TRBJ1-1; tentative D call: TRBD1 (5 bases). The CDR3 runs 13 residues. From germline, CDR1 is SGHTA and CDR2 FQGNSA. V was cut by 4 bases and J by 7 bases, with 13 bases left in between. CDR3 amino acids: CASSSTADIEAFF. CDR3 bases: TGTGCCAGCAGCTCCACGGCGGACATTGAAGCTTTCTTT.

The rearrangement joins TRBV7-2 to TRBJ2-3; D remains unclear. Germline loops: CDR1 SGHTA, CDR2 FQGNSA. The CDR3 extends over 15 amino acids. The V end was cut by 1 base, the J end by 1 base, with 9 bases between. This CDR3 reads CASSLDGYGTDTQYF. CDR3 coding DNA: TGTGCCAGCAGCTTAGATGGGTATGGCACAGATACGCAGTATTTT.

The gene calls are TRBV6-5 and TRBJ1-6; a weak D match, TRBD1 (5 bases). With 4 bases removed from V and 14 bases from J, the gap between germline ends came to 18 bases. Germline V gene data show CDR1 as MNHEY and CDR2 as SVGAGI. The CDR3 runs to 14 residues. Written as DNA, the CDR3 is TGTGCCAGCAGTTCCGGGACTGTTCCGTTGGCCCTCCACTTT. Protein sequence: CASSSGTVPLALHF.

This rearrangement joins TRBV2 to TRBJ1-4; 9 nucleotides line up with TRBD1. CDR1 and CDR2 from the germline V gene are SNHLY and FYNNEI. V gave up 7 bases and J gave up 1 base; unmatched junction bases: 1. The CDR3 totals 14 residues. The CDR3 sequence is CASNRGRTNEKLFF. In nucleotides, the CDR3 is TGTGCCAGCAACAGGGGGCGAACTAATGAAAAACTGTTTTTT.

This clone was counted only a few times. A read error may produce the germline difference seen at one junction end. The CDR3 spells CASSRDGNEYF. CDR3 sequence (DNA): TGTGCCAGCAGCCGGGACGGGAACGAGTACTTT. J is TRBJ1-6 and V is TRBV2; D may be TRBD1 (5 bases). There are 11 residues in the CDR3. Germline V gives CDR1 SNHLY, CDR2 FYNNEI.

The rearrangement links TRBV6-5 to TRBJ1-5, with D possibly being TRBD1 (6 bases). The CDR3 has 13 amino acids. Trimming shortened V by 5 bases and J by 7 bases, and 12 bases separated the two germline ends. Germline lookup yields CDR1 MNHEY and CDR2 SVGAGI. CDR3 loop: CASSGGVGQPQHF. CDR3 DNA sequence: TGTGCCAGCAGTGGGGGCGTTGGGCAGCCCCAGCATTTT.

The rearrangement links TRBV7-3 to TRBJ2-3; D unresolved. CDR3 length: 15 residues. Germline CDR1 SGHTA, CDR2 FQGTGA. Trimming removed 5 bases from V and 4 bases from J, with 16 bases in between. The CDR3 loop is CASSRARAPADTQYF. DNA of the CDR3: TGTGCCAGCAGCCGCGCCCGGGCTCCAGCAGATACGCAGTATTTT.

The chain combines TRBV29-1 with TRBJ1-1, with D possibly being TRBD1 (6 bases). CDR3 size: 11 residues. V shed 1 base and J shed 9 bases, with 9 bases lying between them. Germline V gene data show CDR1 as SQVTM and CDR2 as ANQGSEA. This CDR3 is CSVEAQGKAFF. The CDR3 bases are TGCAGCGTTGAAGCACAGGGTAAAGCTTTCTTT.

The CDR3 region is CASRDQRRNTGELFF. CDR3 sequence (DNA): TGTGCCAGCAGGGACCAGCGGAGAAACACCGGGGAGCTGTTTTTT. J is TRBJ2-2 and V is TRBV6-5, with D perhaps matching TRBD2 (5 bases). The CDR3 spans 15 residues. Deletions cut 6 bases from V and 2 bases from J, with 13 bases between. The germline gives CDR1 MNHEY, CDR2 SVGAGI.

This clone was recorded once. The chain employs TRBV6-6 and TRBJ1-2; no firm D call. Trimming removed 2 bases at V and 5 bases at J, with 15 bases between. CDR1 is MNHNY and CDR2 is SVGAGI in the germline V gene (reference sequence). The CDR3 totals 15 residues. The CDR3 protein is CASSYSFQTLYGYTF. The CDR3 DNA reads as TGTGCCAGCAGTTACAGCTTCCAAACCCTATATGGCTACACCTTC.

The chain carries TRBV7-6 and TRBJ1-2; a weak D match, TRBD1 (5 bases). The ends were cut back, 2 bases at V and 6 bases at J, with 10 bases in the middle. Germline loops: CDR1 SGHVS, CDR2 FNYEAQ. This CDR3 region has 13 residues. CDR3 in amino acids: CASSLRGPNGYTF. CDR3 in DNA: TGTGCCAGCAGCTTAAGGGGACCGAATGGCTACACCTTC.

This chain links TRBV19 with TRBJ1-6; perhaps TRBD1 as D (6 bases). The germline gives CDR1 LNHDA, CDR2 SQIVND (reference sequence). With 6 bases removed from V and 2 bases from J, the gap between germline ends came to 8 bases. CDR3 length: 14 residues. The CDR3 reads CASRGTTYNSPLHF. In DNA, the CDR3 is TGTGCCAGTAGAGGGACAACCTATAATTCACCCCTCCACTTT. Together with reference TRBV19 and TRBJ1-6, the CDR3 gives the full variable domain: DGGITQSPKYLFRKEGQNVTLSCEQNLNHDAMYWYRQDPGQGLRLIYYSQIVNDFQKGDIAEGYSVSREKKESFPLTVTSAQKNPTAFYLCASRGTTYNSPLHFGNGTRLTVT.

This clone was observed a few times. The J gene is TRBJ1-1, the V gene TRBV11-2, with D unclear. Trimming cost V 5 bases and J 1 base, with 11 bases left between them. Germline assignment: CDR1 SGHAT and CDR2 FQNNGV. The CDR3 loop spans 14 amino acids. The CDR3 reads CASSHTTGNTEAFF. Written as DNA, the CDR3 is TGTGCCAGCAGCCATACGACTGGGAACACTGAAGCTTTCTTT.

The gene calls are TRBV7-9 and TRBJ1-2, with D possibly TRBD1 on 5 matching bases. The ends were cut back, 3 bases at V and 7 bases at J, with 12 bases in the middle. The CDR3 is made up of 13 amino acids. Germline V CDR1 and CDR2: SEHNR, FQNEAQ (reference sequence). CDR3 coding DNA: TGTGCCAGCAGCTTCTCGGGGACGGGTGGCTACACCTTC. Protein: CASSFSGTGGYTF.